The 8 T cell receptor beta chains below come from one sample, sequenced in a study of T cell repertoires in cytomegalovirus infection. TCRdb re-called the reads with MiXCR, one entry per CDR3 protein. The table records 650,000 to 900,000 distinct CDR3 sequences, approximately 30% of them present only once. These receptors have no known antigen. Sequences were derived from cultured CD8+ T cells from PBMCs, sampled from culture after CMV antigen stimulation. The source of these receptors is a human donor in good health (CMV status not recorded). Some clones in this sample may be carry-over from other donors' samples.

V gene TRBV5-4 combines with J gene TRBJ1-3; 7 nucleotides agree with TRBD1. Germline V gene sequence: CDR1 SGHNT, CDR2 YYREEE (reference sequence). The trim removed 4 bases at V and 4 bases at J, leaving 8 bases unmatched. The CDR3 has 15 residues. CDR3 sequence (DNA): TGTGCCAGCAGCCCGGAAGGGGGCGACGGAAACACCATATATTTT. Amino acid sequence: CASSPEGGDGNTIYF.

This clonotype was observed a handful of times. The gene calls are TRBV10-3 and TRBJ1-3, with D tentatively TRBD1 (5 bases). Germline CDR1 ENHRY, CDR2 SYGVKD. Trimming left V 0 bases short and J 0 bases short, with 15 bases between. The CDR3 length is 18 residues. DNA for the CDR3: TGTGCCATCAGTGAGTCCTCAGGGTTGGGGGACTCTGGAAACACCATATATTTT. This encodes CAISESSGLGDSGNTIYF.

This clonotype was observed a single time. V is TRBV19 and J is TRBJ2-2; the D gene is possibly TRBD2 (5 bases). The germline V and J ends were trimmed by 5 bases and 0 bases, with 13 bases remaining between them. From germline, CDR1 is LNHDA and CDR2 SQIVND (reference sequence). CDR3 length equals 16 residues. The CDR3 DNA reads TGTGCCAGTAGTCCGGACTTATTCTCGAACACCGGGGAGCTGTTTTTT. This encodes CASSPDLFSNTGELFF.

To note about this clonotype: One end of the junction varies from germline; a read error may be responsible. This chain uses TRBV5-3 with TRBJ1-2; maybe TRBD1 (6 bases). TRBV5-3 is given ORF status, its function remaining uncertain. The CDR3 covers 15 residues. As DNA, the CDR3 is TGTGCCAGCAGCTTGGACAGCCAGATTAACTATGGCTACACCTTC. Translation gives CASSLDSQINYGYTF.

This clonotype occurred many times. The J gene is TRBJ2-5, the V gene TRBV7-2; 12 nucleotides align to TRBD2. V was pared by 5 bases and J by 5 bases, with 6 bases of the junction left unmatched. CDR3 size: 15 residues. Per the germline V gene, CDR1 is SGHTA and CDR2 is FQGNSA. This chain's CDR3 is CASSPSGGASETQYF. In nucleotides, the CDR3 is TGTGCCAGCAGCCCTAGCGGGGGGGCCTCGGAGACCCAGTACTTC.

The chain recombines TRBV20-1 with TRBJ2-7; tentatively, D is TRBD1 (6 bases). The germline V and J ends were trimmed by 3 bases and 0 bases, with 18 bases remaining between them. Germline-derived CDR1 and CDR2 are DFQATT and SNEGSKA (reference sequence). The CDR3 is 16 amino acids. The CDR3 spells CSARELVGTNSYEQYF. The CDR3 region has the DNA TGCAGTGCTAGGGAGCTTGTCGGGACAAACTCCTACGAGCAGTACTTC.

This clonotype was found a few times. This sequence joins TRBV7-2 and TRBJ1-5, with D hard to call. The germline V gene has CDR1 SGHTA and CDR2 FQGNSA. The CDR3 totals 16 residues. V shed 5 bases and J shed 7 bases, with 21 bases lying between them. In DNA form, the CDR3 reads TGTGCCAGCAGCGCCCGTCCTTCCTTCCTCAAGCAGCCCCAGCATTTT. Its translation: CASSARPSFLKQPQHF. The full variable domain, in which reference TRBV7-2 and TRBJ1-5 provide the parts outside the CDR3, is GAGVSQSPSNKVTEKGKDVELRCDPISGHTALYWYRQSLGQGLEFLIYFQGNSAPDKSGLPSDRFSAERTGGSVSTLTIQRTQQEDSAVYLCASSARPSFLKQPQHFGDGTRLSIL.

V gene TRBV12-3 or TRBV12-4 combines with J gene TRBJ2-1; a weak D match, TRBD1 (5 bases). V was clipped by 2 bases and J by 10 bases, with 12 bases between them. This CDR3 region has 13 residues. As DNA, the CDR3 is TGTGCCAGCAGTTTATCGGCCAGGGTGGAGCAGTTCTTC. Translating gives CASSLSARVEQFF.